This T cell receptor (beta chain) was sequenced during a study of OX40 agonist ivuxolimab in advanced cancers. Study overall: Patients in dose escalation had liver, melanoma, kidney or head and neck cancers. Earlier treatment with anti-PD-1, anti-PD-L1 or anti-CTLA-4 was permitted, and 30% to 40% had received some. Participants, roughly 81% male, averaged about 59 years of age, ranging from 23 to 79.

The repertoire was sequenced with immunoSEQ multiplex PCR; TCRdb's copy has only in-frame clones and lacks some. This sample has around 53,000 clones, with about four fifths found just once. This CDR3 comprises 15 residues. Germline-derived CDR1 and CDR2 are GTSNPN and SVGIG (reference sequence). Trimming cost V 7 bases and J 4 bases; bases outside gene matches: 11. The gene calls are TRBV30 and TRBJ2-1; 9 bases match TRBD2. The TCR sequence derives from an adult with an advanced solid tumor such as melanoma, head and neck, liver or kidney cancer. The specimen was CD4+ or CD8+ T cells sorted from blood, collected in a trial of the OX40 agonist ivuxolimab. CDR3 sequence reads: CASSSSGIKYNEQFF. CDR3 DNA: TGTGCCTCAAGCTCTAGCGGGATCAAATACAATGAGCAGTTCTTC.